This T cell receptor beta chain is from a study of T cells in tuberculosis. Study-wide results and caveats: GMM-specific TCRs were nearer to active tuberculosis alpha repertoires, suggesting expansion.

Profiling relied on immunoSEQ multiplex PCR, and the TCRdb table lists in-frame clones only, not all of them. The profile covers 30,000 to 40,000 clones, with roughly 92% appearing a single time and about 2.2% taken by the ten largest. Comment on this clone: The antigen is undetermined.

CDR3 length equals 14 residues. Looked up from germline, CDR1 is MNHNS and CDR2 is SASEGT. Trimming took off 0 bases at V and 7 bases at J, with 10 bases between the two ends. This clonotype was sampled from a donor aged 5-35 years with latent tuberculosis or without tuberculosis infection. The sequencing sample was made of PBMCs. The chain couples TRBV6-1 to TRBJ1-5; D is ambiguous. The CDR3 nucleotides are TGTGCCAGCAGTGAAGCGCTAGGGAGACAGCCCCAGCATTTT. This sequence encodes CASSEALGRQPQHF.